This T cell receptor (beta chain) was captured in a study of cytomegalovirus exposure and HLA in healthy donors. V was trimmed by 2 bases and J by 8 bases, leaving 15 bases between them. This CDR3 is built from 14 residues. Germline V lookup: CDR1 ENHRY, CDR2 SYGVKD. Amplification used 60 Vbeta primers and 13 Jbeta primers. Using immunoSEQ multiplex PCR, the repertoire was profiled, and TCRdb retains in-frame clones only, with some absent. The listing contains 150,000 to 200,000 clones. J is TRBJ1-2 and V is TRBV10-3; TRBD1 might be the D (6 bases). This receptor was taken from a woman aged 18-29 years in good health and CMV-seropositive. The sequenced material came from PBMCs. The CDR3 nucleotides read TGTGCCATCAGTGAGGAACTGACAGGCGGGGGCTACACCTTC. This translates into CAISEELTGGGYTF.